The 10 T cell receptor beta chains listed next were all sequenced from one sample in a study of blood T cell repertoires in acute mononucleosis. The study's findings and limits: Public beta motifs plus an AV5-AJ31 alpha motif appeared to drive GLC-BM selection.

Time point meaning: acute infectious mononucleosis, at clinical presentation within 2 weeks of symptom onset (visit 1). Profiled with immunoSEQ multiplex PCR; TCRdb holds only in-frame clones, not every one. The repertoire holds 2,000 to 2,500 clones, with approximately 71% as singletons. Here the sequenced sample was EBV GLC epitope tetramer+ CD8+ T cells sorted from PBMCs, taken during acute infectious mononucleosis. This sample's subset: CD8 T cells binding tetramer with EBV BMLF1 280-288 peptide (GLC-BM). Receptors were obtained from a woman between 18 and 30 years old with infectious mononucleosis caused by EBV.

This chain links TRBV14 with TRBJ2-5, with 10 bases that match TRBD1. The DNA end favors TRBJ2-7, so the J call may be wrong. Germline lookup yields CDR1 SGHDN and CDR2 FVKESK. The CDR3 contains 15 residues. CDR3 DNA: TGTGCCAGCAGCCAGGGGACAGGGGAGGGCTACGAGCAGTACTTC. It yields the protein CASSQGTGEGYEQYF.

The V call is TRBV20-1, the J call TRBJ2-7; no clear D. Germline CDR1 is DFQATT and CDR2 is SNEGSKA (reference sequence). The CDR3 is 11 amino acids. The CDR3 region is CSVWVWNEQYF. CDR3 nucleotides: TGCAGCGTTTGGGTCTGGAACGAGCAGTACTTC.

The chain carries TRBV11-2 and TRBJ2-1; D possibly corresponds to TRBD2 (6 bases). CDR1 SGHAT and CDR2 FQNNGV come from the germline V gene. The CDR3 runs to 13 residues. Trimming removed 6 bases at V and 8 bases at J, with 14 bases between. The CDR3 loop is CASSSVGGDEQFF. The CDR3 coding sequence is TGTGCCAGCAGTTCGGTGGGGGGAGATGAGCAGTTCTTC.

Concerning this clone: At one end, the junction sequence differs from germline, possibly due to a read error. The chain carries TRBV4-1 and TRBJ2-7, with 10 bases matching TRBD2. Germline CDR1 reads MGHRA; CDR2 reads YSYEKL. The CDR3 spans 13 residues. This chain's CDR3 is CASSVAGGDEQYF. CDR3 DNA sequence: TGTGCCAGCAGCGTAGCGGGGGGCGACGAGCAGTACTTC.

The gene calls are TRBV5-2 and TRBJ2-1; the D call of TRBD2 is as the table states it, not checked on the DNA. TRBV5-2 is classified as a pseudogene. The CDR3 consists of 14 residues. The CDR3 region is CASSLRGGNNEQFF. CDR3 in DNA: TGTGCCAGCAGCTTAAGGGGCGGGAACAATGAGCAGTTCTTC.

This clone has just one count. The junction departs from germline at one end; a sequencing error may be responsible. At the DNA level, this CDR3 is encoded by other sequences in the same sample as well. V gene TRBV7-2 combines with J gene TRBJ2-1; TRBD1 might be the D (6 bases). Germline values: CDR1 SGHTA, CDR2 FQGNSA. The CDR3 spans 13 residues. CDR3 amino acids: CASSVAGGDEQFF. The CDR3 bases are TGTGCCAGCAGCGTAGCTGGGGGCGATGAGCAGTTCTTC.

V is TRBV7-4 and J is TRBJ2-7, with 8 bases aligning to TRBD2. Germline V gene data show CDR1 as SGHVT and CDR2 as SQSDAQ. The CDR3 is made up of 15 amino acids. Losses at the gene ends were 5 bases for V and 4 bases for J; bases not matched to a gene: 10. For the CDR3, the DNA is TGTGCCAGCAGCCCGACCAGCGGGAGTGTTTACGAGCAGTACTTC. Encoded protein: CASSPTSGSVYEQYF.

As for this clone: The junction does not match germline at one end; this may be a read error. The chain is built from TRBV9 and TRBJ1-6; TRBD1 agrees at 8 bases. Germline values: CDR1 SGDLS, CDR2 YYNGEE. The CDR3 has 16 residues. The CDR3 sequence is CASSQTTGEVQFTLHF. DNA for the CDR3: TGCGCCAGCAGCCAGACGACAGGGGAGGTCCAATTCACCCTCCACTTT.

The chain employs TRBV4-2 and TRBJ2-7, with 10 bases fitting TRBD2. CDR1 is LGHNA and CDR2 is YNFKEQ in the germline V gene. V shed 1 base and J 6 bases; nucleotides not matched to a gene: 6. This CDR3 is built from 15 residues. The CDR3 loop reads CASSQGAGGLGEQYF. In nucleotides, the CDR3 is TGTGCCAGCAGCCAAGGAGCGGGGGGGCTCGGCGAGCAGTACTTC.

This clone occurred many times. The chain couples TRBV7-3 to TRBJ2-3, with D perhaps matching TRBD2 (5 bases). CDR1 SGHTA and CDR2 FQGTGA come from the germline V gene. V lost 7 bases and J lost 4, with 12 bases in between. The CDR3 has 13 amino acids. CDR3 residues: CASTSDGADTQYF. The CDR3 nucleotides are TGTGCCAGCACCTCCGACGGGGCAGATACGCAGTATTTT.